This TCR beta chain was identified during a study of identical twins. Study-level findings and limits: Sequences that were out-of-frame, alpha and twin-shared displayed an excess of low generation probability. Where beta out-of-frame sequences were concerned, excess twin sharing was weaker.

Of note for this clonotype: Antigen unknown.

Template switching supplied a universal primer site; unique molecular identifiers were carried on the cDNA. TCRdb used MiXCR to reprocess the 5' RACE reads, holding one entry per CDR3 protein. Here the sample spans under 400,000 distinct CDR3 sequences, around 9% being singletons. Only healthy Caucasians were enrolled as donors. Germline assignment: CDR1 SGDLS and CDR2 YYNGEE. Trimming at V came to 0 bases and at J to 2 bases, leaving 2 bases not matched to a gene. This CDR3 is 14 amino acids long. The V and J genes are TRBV9 and TRBJ2-7; 7 bases agree with TRBD1. The receptor's source is a woman aged 45-60 years in good health. The source material was naive T cells sorted from blood. The CDR3 loop is CASSVGQGTYEQYF. The CDR3 DNA follows: TGTGCCAGCAGCGTAGGACAGGGAACCTACGAGCAGTACTTC. The full variable domain, with the rest looked up from reference TRBV9 and TRBJ2-7, is DSGVTQTPKHLITATGQRVTLRCSPRSGDLSVYWYQQSLDQGLQFLIQYYNGEERAKGNILERFSAQQFPDLHSELNLSSLELGDSALYFCASSVGQGTYEQYFGPGTRLTVT.